One sample yielded the 19 T cell receptor beta chains listed below, sequenced in a study of control samples from healthy donors and cancer patients. Profiled with immunoSEQ multiplex PCR; TCRdb holds only in-frame clones, not every one. Of around 110,000 clones in the sample, more than 80% were seen once. Sequencing input: PBMCs. These receptors all stem from a woman aged 45 to 65 with colorectal cancer.

The chain combines TRBV5-5 with TRBJ2-7, with D uncertain. V was pared by 1 base and J by 2 bases, with 10 bases between. The CDR3 covers 14 residues. Looked up from germline, CDR1 is SGHKS and CDR2 is YYEKEE (reference sequence). The CDR3 protein is CASSLTTIAYEQYF. The CDR3 DNA reads TGTGCCAGCAGCTTGACTACAATTGCCTACGAGCAGTACTTC.

The chain uses TRBV19 and TRBJ2-6, with a weak D call TRBD1 (5 bases). The V end lost 2 bases, the J end lost 0 bases, and 8 bases lay between the germline ends. The length of the CDR3 is 16 residues. Germline CDR1 is LNHDA and CDR2 is SQIVND (reference sequence). CDR3 protein: CASSISQVSGANVLTF. The CDR3 region has the DNA TGTGCCAGTAGTATATCACAGGTCTCTGGGGCCAACGTCCTGACTTTC.

V is TRBV28 and J is TRBJ2-5; no clear D. V was clipped by 4 bases and J by 4 bases, with 7 bases between them. Germline V gene sequence: CDR1 MDHEN, CDR2 SYDVKM. The CDR3 spans 12 residues. CDR3 bases: TGTGCCAGCAGTTCCGGGCGAGAGACCCAGTACTTC. Amino acid sequence: CASSSGRETQYF. The complete variable domain, with remaining parts taken from reference TRBV28 and TRBJ2-5, reads DVKVTQSSRYLVKRTGEKVFLECVQDMDHENMFWYRQDPGLGLRLIYFSYDVKMKEKGDIPEGYSVSREKKERFSLILESASTNQTSMYLCASSSGRETQYFGPGTRLLVL.

The chain is built from TRBV6-1 and TRBJ1-1; 7 bases fit TRBD1. Germline V gene lookup returns CDR1 MNHNS and CDR2 SASEGT. This CDR3 is 15 amino acids long. After removal of 1 base from V and 4 bases from J, the junction contained 6 bases not matched to a gene. The CDR3 DNA reads as TGTGCCAGCAGTGAAGAGTACAGGGGACTCACTGAAGCTTTCTTT. Its translation is CASSEEYRGLTEAFF.

The chain has TRBV5-5 and TRBJ2-7, with TRBD1 as a possible D gene (6 bases). Germline assignment: CDR1 SGHKS and CDR2 YYEKEE (reference sequence). The germline V and J ends were trimmed by 3 bases and 4 bases, with 8 bases remaining between them. The CDR3 loop spans 12 amino acids. The CDR3 reads CASSSQGYEQYF. The CDR3 nucleotides read TGTGCCAGCAGCTCACAGGGATACGAGCAGTACTTC.

This clone was observed a single time. The V gene is TRBV30, the J gene TRBJ1-3; perhaps TRBD1 as D (5 bases). The CDR3 length is 13 residues. The germline gives CDR1 GTSNPN, CDR2 SVGIG (reference sequence). The CDR3 loop is CARDAAGGNTIYF. CDR3 bases: TGTGCAAGGGACGCGGCGGGCGGAAACACCATATATTTT.

The V and J genes are TRBV28 and TRBJ1-3; unclear D gene. The CDR3 sequence is 14 residues long. V gave up 8 bases and J gave up 0 bases, with 11 bases separating them. Germline V lookup: CDR1 MDHEN, CDR2 SYDVKM. The CDR3 here is CASSDGSSGNTIYF. The DNA of the CDR3 is TGTGCCAGCTCGGACGGGAGCTCTGGAAACACCATATATTTT.

The rearrangement uses TRBV12-3 or TRBV12-4 and TRBJ1-5; D gene uncertain. The CDR3 spans 12 residues. The V end lost 3 bases, the J end lost 7 bases, and 7 bases lay between the germline ends. This CDR3 is CASSFLGQPQHF. Here the CDR3 DNA reads TGTGCCAGCAGTTTTCTGGGCCAGCCCCAGCATTTT.

J is TRBJ1-1 and V is TRBV25-1; 7 bases are a match to TRBD1. Germline V CDR1 and CDR2: MGHDK, SYGVNS. The CDR3 has 17 residues. The trim removed 0 bases at V and 1 base at J, leaving 8 bases unmatched. The CDR3 sequence is CASSEYFPGQTNTEAFF. The CDR3 DNA reads as TGTGCCAGCAGTGAATATTTTCCGGGACAGACGAACACTGAAGCTTTCTTT.

This clone has more than one count but fewer than ten. The chain links TRBV3-1 (or the pseudogene TRBV3-2) to TRBJ2-2, with 9 bases identical to TRBD2. The V and J ends lost 1 base and 4 bases, in that order; junction bases with no gene match: 4. This CDR3 region has 16 residues. Germline values: CDR1 LGHDT, CDR2 YNNKEL (reference sequence). The CDR3 loop is CASSQVAGEVTGELFF. In nucleotides, the CDR3 is TGTGCCAGCAGCCAAGTAGCGGGGGAGGTCACCGGGGAGCTGTTTTTT.

The chain has TRBV11-2 and TRBJ2-3; D ambiguous. This CDR3 is built from 13 residues. Looked up from germline, CDR1 is SGHAT and CDR2 is FQNNGV. V gave up 8 bases and J gave up 2 bases, with 11 bases separating them. The DNA of the CDR3 is TGTGCCAGCTCTGCTACGACCACAGATACGCAGTATTTT. This codes for CASSATTTDTQYF.

The DNA for the CDR3 is TGTGCCAGCAGCCAAAATCGGGGGGCAAACACCATATATTTT. Protein product: CASSQNRGANTIYF. The chain combines TRBV7-9 with TRBJ1-3, with D possibly being TRBD1 (6 bases). CDR3 length equals 14 residues. V lost 5 bases and J 6 bases, leaving 14 bases between the germline ends. Germline CDR1 is SEHNR and CDR2 is FQNEAQ (reference sequence).

The rearrangement uses TRBV27 and TRBJ2-5; the D gene is possibly TRBD2 (7 bases). The germline V and J ends were trimmed by 7 bases and 5 bases, with 20 bases remaining between them. Germline V gene data show CDR1 as MNHEY and CDR2 as SMNVEV (reference sequence). CDR3 length: 15 amino acids. The CDR3 coding sequence is TGTGCCAGCAACCCTGGGGGGGGGCGAAGGGAGACCCAGTACTTC. It encodes CASNPGGGRRETQYF.

The chain is built from TRBV9 and TRBJ2-7; D assignment may be TRBD1 or TRBD2 (5 bases each). CDR3 size: 15 residues. Looked up from germline, CDR1 is SGDLS and CDR2 is YYNGEE. V was trimmed by 0 bases and J by 3 bases, leaving 13 bases between them. DNA of the CDR3: TGTGCCAGCAGCGTAGCCGGGGCCGAGCTCTACGAGCAGTACTTC. Protein sequence: CASSVAGAELYEQYF.

The V call is TRBV7-6, the J call TRBJ1-1, with 12 bases identical to TRBD1. The CDR3 is made up of 16 amino acids. Germline loops: CDR1 SGHVS, CDR2 FNYEAQ. After removal of 4 bases from V and 1 base from J, the junction contained 4 bases not matched to a gene. The CDR3 DNA follows: TGTGCCAGCAGCTGGGGACAGGGGGCCGGGAACACTGAAGCTTTCTTT. Translated: CASSWGQGAGNTEAFF.

CDR3 amino acids: CASSLTGGNNSPLHF. CDR3 in DNA: TGTGCCAGCAGCTTGACAGGGGGGAATAATTCACCCCTCCACTTT. V is TRBV5-5 and J is TRBJ1-6, with TRBD1 matching 8 bases. The CDR3 is 15 amino acids. The V gene end was trimmed by 1 base and the J gene end by 5 bases; junction bases not matched to a gene: 2. CDR1 and CDR2 from the germline V gene are SGHKS and YYEKEE (reference sequence). The complete variable domain, with remaining parts taken from reference TRBV5-5 and TRBJ1-6, reads DAGVTQSPTHLIKTRGQQVTLRCSPISGHKSVSWYQQVLGQGPQFIFQYYEKEERGRGNFPDRFSARQFPNYSSELNVNALLLGDSALYLCASSLTGGNNSPLHFGNGTRLTVT.

This chain connects TRBV24-1 to TRBJ1-2; TRBD1 agrees at 8 bases. Germline V gene lookup returns CDR1 KGHDR and CDR2 SFDVKD. There are 12 residues in the CDR3. J gave up 8 bases and V 7 bases, and 5 bases lay outside the gene matches. CDR3 region: CATSGQGGGYTF. CDR3 sequence (DNA): TGTGCCACCAGCGGACAGGGAGGCGGCTACACCTTC.

This CDR3 reads CASSASGGGSYNEQFF. The CDR3 nucleotides are TGTGCCAGCAGTGCCTCAGGGGGCGGCTCCTACAATGAGCAGTTCTTC. The chain uses TRBV6-4 and TRBJ2-1, with 8 bases matching TRBD1. The germline V gene encodes CDR1 MRHNA and CDR2 SNTAGT. There are 16 residues in the CDR3. Trimming took 4 bases from V and 0 from J; bases not matched to a gene: 5.

The J gene is TRBJ2-7, the V gene TRBV7-8; tentatively, D is TRBD2 (6 bases). The CDR3 sequence is 15 residues long. V was pared by 0 bases and J by 1 base, with 10 bases between. Germline CDR1 is SGHVS and CDR2 is FQNEAQ. DNA for the CDR3: TGTGCCAGCAGCTTAGCGGGGGGAGCTTCCTACGAGCAGTACTTC. Residues: CASSLAGGASYEQYF.